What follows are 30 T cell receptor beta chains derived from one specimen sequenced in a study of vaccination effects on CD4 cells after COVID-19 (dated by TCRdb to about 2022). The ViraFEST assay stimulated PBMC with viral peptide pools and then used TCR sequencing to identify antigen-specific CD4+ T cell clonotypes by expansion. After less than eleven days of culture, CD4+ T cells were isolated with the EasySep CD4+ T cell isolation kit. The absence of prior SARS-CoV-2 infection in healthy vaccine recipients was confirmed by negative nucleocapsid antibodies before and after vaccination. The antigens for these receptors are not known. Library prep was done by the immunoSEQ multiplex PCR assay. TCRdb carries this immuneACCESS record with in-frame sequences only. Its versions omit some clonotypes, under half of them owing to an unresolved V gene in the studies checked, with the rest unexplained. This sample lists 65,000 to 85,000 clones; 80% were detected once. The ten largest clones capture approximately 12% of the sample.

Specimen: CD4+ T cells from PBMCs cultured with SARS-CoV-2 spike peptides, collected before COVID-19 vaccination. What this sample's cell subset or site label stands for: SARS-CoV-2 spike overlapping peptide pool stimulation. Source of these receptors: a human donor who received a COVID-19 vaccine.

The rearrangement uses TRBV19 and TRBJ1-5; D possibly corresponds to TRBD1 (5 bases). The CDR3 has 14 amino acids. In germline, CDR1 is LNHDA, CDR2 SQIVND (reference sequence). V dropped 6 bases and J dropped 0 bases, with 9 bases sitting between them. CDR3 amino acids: CASRGGISNQPQHF. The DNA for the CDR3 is TGTGCCAGTAGGGGGGGAATTAGCAATCAGCCCCAGCATTTT.

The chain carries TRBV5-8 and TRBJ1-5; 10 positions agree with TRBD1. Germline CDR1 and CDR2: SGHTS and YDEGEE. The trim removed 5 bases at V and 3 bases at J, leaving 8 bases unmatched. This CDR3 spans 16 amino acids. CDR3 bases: TGTGCCAGCAGGCCGGGACAGGGGCTCTACAATCAGCCCCAGCATTTT. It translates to CASRPGQGLYNQPQHF. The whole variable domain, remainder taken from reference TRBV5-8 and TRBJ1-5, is EAGVTQSPTHLIKTRGQQATLRCSPISGHTSVYWYQQALGLGLQFLLWYDEGEERNRGNFPPRFSGRQFPNYSSELNVNALELEDSALYLCASRPGQGLYNQPQHFGDGTRLSIL.

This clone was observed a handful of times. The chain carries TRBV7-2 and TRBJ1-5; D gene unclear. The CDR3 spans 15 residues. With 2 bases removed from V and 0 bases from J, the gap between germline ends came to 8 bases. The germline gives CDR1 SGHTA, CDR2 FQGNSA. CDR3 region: CASSLLASSNQPQHF. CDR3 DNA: TGTGCCAGCAGCTTATTGGCTAGTAGCAATCAGCCCCAGCATTTT.

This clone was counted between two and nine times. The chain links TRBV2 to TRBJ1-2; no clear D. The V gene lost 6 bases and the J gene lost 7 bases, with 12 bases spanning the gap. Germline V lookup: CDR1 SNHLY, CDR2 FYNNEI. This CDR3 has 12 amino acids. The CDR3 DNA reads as TGTGCCAGCAGCTGGGTTTCTACTGGCTACACCTTC. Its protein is CASSWVSTGYTF.

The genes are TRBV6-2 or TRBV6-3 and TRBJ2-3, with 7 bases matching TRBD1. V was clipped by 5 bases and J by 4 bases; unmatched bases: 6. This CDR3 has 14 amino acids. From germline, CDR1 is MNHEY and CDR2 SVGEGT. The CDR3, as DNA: TGTGCCAGCAGTCGTACAGGGGTCCCAGATACGCAGTATTTT. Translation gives CASSRTGVPDTQYF.

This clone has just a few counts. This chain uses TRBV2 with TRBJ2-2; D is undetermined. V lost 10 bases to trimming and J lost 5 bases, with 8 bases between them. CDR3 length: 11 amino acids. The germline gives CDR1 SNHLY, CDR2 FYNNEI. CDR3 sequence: CAKGTTGELFF. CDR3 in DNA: TGTGCCAAGGGAACTACCGGGGAGCTGTTTTTT.

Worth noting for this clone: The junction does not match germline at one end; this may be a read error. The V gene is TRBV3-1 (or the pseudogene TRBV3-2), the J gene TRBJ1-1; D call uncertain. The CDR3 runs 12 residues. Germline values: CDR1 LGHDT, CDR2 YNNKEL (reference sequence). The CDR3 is CASSQGSQKFHF. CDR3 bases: TGTGCCAGCAGCCAAGGGAGTCAGAAATTTCACTTT.

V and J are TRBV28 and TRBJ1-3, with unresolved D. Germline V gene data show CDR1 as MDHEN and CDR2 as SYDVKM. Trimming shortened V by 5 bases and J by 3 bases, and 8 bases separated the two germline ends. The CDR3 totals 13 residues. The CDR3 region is CASSEVIGNTIYF. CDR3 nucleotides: TGTGCCAGCAGTGAGGTGATTGGAAACACCATATATTTT.

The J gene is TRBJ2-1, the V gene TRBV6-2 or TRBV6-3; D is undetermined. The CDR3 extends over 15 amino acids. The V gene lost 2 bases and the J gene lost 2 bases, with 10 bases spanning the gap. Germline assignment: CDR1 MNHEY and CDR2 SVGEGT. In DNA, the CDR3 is TGTGCCAGCAGTTACCGGAGTGTCACCTACAATGAGCAGTTCTTC. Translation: CASSYRSVTYNEQFF.

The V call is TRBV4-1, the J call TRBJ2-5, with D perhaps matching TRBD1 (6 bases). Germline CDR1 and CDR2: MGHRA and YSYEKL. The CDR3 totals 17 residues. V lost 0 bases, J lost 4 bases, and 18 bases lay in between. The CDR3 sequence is CASSQEPQGKVLETQYF. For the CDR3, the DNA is TGCGCCAGCAGCCAAGAGCCCCAGGGGAAGGTTCTAGAGACCCAGTACTTC.

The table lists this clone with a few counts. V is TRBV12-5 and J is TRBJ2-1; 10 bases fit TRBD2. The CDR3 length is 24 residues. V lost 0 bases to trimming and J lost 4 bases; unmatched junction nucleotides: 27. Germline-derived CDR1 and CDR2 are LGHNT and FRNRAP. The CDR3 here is CASGLVTKALLGERGGTGYNEQFF. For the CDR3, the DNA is TGTGCTAGTGGTTTGGTAACGAAAGCCCTGCTCGGAGAGCGGGGGGGCACGGGGTACAATGAGCAGTTCTTC.

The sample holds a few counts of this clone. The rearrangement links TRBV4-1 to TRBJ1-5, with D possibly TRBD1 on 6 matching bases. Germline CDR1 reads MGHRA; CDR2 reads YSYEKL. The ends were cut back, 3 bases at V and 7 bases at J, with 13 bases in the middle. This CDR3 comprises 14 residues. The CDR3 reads CASSHPDRRQPQHF. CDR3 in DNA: TGCGCCAGCAGCCACCCAGACAGGCGGCAGCCCCAGCATTTT.

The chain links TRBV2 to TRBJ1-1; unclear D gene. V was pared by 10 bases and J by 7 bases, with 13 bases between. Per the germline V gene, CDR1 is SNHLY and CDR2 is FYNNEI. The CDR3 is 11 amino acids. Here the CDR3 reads CATTFQIEAFF. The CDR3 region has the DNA TGTGCCACCACTTTCCAGATTGAAGCTTTCTTT.

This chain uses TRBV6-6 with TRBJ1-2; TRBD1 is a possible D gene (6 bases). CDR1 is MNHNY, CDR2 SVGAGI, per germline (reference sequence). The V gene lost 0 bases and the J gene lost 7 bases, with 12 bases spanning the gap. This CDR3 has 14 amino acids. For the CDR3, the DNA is TGTGCCAGCAGTTACTCGGGGGGCGCCCTTGGCTACACCTTC. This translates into CASSYSGGALGYTF.

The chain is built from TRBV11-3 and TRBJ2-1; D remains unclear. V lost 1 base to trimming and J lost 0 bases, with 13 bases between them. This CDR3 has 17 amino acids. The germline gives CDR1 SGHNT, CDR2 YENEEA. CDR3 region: CASSLGTGWGSYNEQFF. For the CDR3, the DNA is TGTGCCAGCAGCTTAGGGACGGGTTGGGGCTCCTACAATGAGCAGTTCTTC.

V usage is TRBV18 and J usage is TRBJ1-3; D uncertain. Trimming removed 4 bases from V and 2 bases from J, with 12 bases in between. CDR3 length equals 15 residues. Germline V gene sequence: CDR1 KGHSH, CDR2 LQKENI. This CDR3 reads CASSQRTSTGNTIYF. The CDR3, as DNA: TGTGCCAGCTCACAAAGAACCTCTACTGGAAACACCATATATTTT.

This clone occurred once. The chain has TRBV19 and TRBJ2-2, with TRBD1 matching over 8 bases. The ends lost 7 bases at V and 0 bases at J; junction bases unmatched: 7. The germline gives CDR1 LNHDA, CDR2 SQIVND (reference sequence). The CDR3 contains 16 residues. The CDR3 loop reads CASKGLQGANTGELFF. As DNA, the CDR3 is TGTGCCAGTAAGGGCCTACAGGGGGCGAACACCGGGGAGCTGTTTTTT.

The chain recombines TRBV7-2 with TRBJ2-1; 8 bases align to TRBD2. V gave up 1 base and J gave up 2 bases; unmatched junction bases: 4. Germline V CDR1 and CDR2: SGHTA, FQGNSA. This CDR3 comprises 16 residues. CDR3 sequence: CASSLVAGGAYNEQFF. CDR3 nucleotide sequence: TGTGCCAGCAGCTTAGTTGCCGGGGGGGCCTACAATGAGCAGTTCTTC.

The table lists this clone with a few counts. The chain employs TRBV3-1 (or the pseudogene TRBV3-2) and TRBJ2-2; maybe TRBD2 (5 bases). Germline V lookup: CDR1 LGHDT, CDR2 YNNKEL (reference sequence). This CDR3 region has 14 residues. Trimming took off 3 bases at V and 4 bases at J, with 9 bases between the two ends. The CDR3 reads CASSQEVTTGELFF. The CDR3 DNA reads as TGTGCCAGCAGCCAGGAGGTAACCACCGGGGAGCTGTTTTTT.

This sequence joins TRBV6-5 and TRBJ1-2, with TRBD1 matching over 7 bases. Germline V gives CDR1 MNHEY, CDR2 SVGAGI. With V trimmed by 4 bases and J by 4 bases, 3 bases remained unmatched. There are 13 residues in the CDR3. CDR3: CASSSDRAYGYTF. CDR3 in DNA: TGTGCCAGCAGTTCCGACAGGGCCTATGGCTACACCTTC.

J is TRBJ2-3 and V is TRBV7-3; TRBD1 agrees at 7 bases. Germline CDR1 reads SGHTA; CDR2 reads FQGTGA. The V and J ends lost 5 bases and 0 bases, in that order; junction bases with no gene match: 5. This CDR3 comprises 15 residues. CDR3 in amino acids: CASSNGQASTDTQYF. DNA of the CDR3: TGTGCCAGCAGCAACGGACAGGCTAGCACAGATACGCAGTATTTT.

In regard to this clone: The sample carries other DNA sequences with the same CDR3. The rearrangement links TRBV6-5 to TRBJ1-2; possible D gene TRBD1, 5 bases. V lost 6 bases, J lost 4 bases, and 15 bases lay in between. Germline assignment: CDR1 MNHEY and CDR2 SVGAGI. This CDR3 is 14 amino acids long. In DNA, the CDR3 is TGTGCCAGCAGCTACCAAGGGGATGGCTATGGCTACACCTTC. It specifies CASSYQGDGYGYTF.

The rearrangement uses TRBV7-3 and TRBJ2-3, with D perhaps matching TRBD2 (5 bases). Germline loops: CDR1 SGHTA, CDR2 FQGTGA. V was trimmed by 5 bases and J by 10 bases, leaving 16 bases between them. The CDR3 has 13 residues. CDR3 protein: CASSLVVQDSQYF. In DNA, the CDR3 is TGTGCCAGCAGCCTTGTGGTGCAGGACTCGCAGTATTTT.

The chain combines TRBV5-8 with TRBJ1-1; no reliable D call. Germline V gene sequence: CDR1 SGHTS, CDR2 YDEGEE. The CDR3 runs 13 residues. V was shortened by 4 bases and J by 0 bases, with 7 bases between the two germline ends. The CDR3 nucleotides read TGTGCCAGCAGCCCCCCCGTGAACACTGAAGCTTTCTTT. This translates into CASSPPVNTEAFF.

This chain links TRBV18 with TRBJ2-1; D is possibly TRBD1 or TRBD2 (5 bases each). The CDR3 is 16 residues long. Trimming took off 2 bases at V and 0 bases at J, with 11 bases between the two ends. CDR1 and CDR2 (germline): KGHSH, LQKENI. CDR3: CASSPGTGSSYNEQFF. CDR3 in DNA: TGTGCCAGCTCACCAGGGACGGGGAGCTCCTACAATGAGCAGTTCTTC.

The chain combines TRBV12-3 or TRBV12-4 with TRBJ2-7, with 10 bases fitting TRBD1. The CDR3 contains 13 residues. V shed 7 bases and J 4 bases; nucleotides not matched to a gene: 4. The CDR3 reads CASNPGQGYEQYV. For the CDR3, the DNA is TGTGCCAGCAACCCGGGACAGGGGTACGAGCAGTACGTC.

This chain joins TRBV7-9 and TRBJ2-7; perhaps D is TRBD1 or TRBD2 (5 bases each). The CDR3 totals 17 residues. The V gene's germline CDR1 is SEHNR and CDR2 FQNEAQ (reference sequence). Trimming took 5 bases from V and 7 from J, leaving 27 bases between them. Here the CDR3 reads CASSPVLGTPSMGEQYV. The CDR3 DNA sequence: TGTGCCAGCAGCCCCGTTTTGGGGACCCCTTCTATGGGGGAGCAGTACGTC.

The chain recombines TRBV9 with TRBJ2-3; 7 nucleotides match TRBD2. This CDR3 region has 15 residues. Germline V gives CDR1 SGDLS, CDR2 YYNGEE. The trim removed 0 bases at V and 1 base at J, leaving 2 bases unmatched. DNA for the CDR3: TGTGCCAGCAGCGTAGGGGGGGGACGCACAGATACGCAGTATTTT. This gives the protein CASSVGGGRTDTQYF. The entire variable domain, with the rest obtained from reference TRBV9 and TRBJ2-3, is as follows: DSGVTQTPKHLITATGQRVTLRCSPRSGDLSVYWYQQSLDQGLQFLIQYYNGEERAKGNILERFSAQQFPDLHSELNLSSLELGDSALYFCASSVGGGRTDTQYFGPGTRLTVL.

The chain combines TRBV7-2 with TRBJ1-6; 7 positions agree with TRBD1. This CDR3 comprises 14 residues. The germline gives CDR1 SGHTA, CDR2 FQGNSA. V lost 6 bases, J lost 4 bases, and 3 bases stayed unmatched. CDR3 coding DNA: TGTGCCAGCAGGCCGGGACAGTATAATTCACCCCTCCACTTT. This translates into CASRPGQYNSPLHF.

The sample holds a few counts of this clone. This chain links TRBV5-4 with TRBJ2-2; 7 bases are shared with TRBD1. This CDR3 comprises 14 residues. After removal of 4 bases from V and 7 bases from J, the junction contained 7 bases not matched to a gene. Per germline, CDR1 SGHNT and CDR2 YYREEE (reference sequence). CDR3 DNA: TGTGCCAGCAGCCAGGGGGTTAGGGACGGGGAGCTGTTTTTT. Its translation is CASSQGVRDGELFF.